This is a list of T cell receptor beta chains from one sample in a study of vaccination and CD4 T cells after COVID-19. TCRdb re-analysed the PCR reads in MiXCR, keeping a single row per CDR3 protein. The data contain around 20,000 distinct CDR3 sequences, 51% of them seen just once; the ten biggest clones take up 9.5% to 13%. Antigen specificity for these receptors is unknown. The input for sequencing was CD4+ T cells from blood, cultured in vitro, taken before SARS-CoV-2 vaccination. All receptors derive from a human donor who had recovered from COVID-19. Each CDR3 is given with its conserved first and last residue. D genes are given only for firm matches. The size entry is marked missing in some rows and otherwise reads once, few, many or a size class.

TGTGCCAGCAGCCCGATCTTAACGTCGGGGGTCGAGGTGCAGTACTTC,CASSPILTSGVEVQYF,TRBV6-2/TRBV6-3,NA,TRBJ2-7,NA
TGTGCCAGTACGGACAGGGGGACCGGCTATGGCTACACCTTC,CASTDRGTGYGYTF,TRBV19,NA,TRBJ1-2,TRBD1
TGTGCCAGCAGCCCAGGGACGGGACAGCCCCAGCATTTT,CASSPGTGQPQHF,TRBV7-3,NA,TRBJ1-5,NA
TGTGCCAGCAGTGCCGCATTAGCGGGCTCCTACAATGAGCAGTTCTTC,CASSAALAGSYNEQFF,TRBV6-1,NA,TRBJ2-1,TRBD2
TGTGCCAGCAGCAAAGACCAGGGCCCGAACACTGAAGCTTTCTTT,CASSKDQGPNTEAFF,TRBV21-1,few,TRBJ1-1,NA
TGCAGTGCCGAGTCCGCCCTTGGGATTGTAGCGGGAGACCAAGAGACCCAGTACTTC,CSAESALGIVAGDQETQYF,TRBV20-1,few,TRBJ2-5,TRBD2
TGTGCCATCGGGGCGGGCCTCACAGATACGCAGTATTTT,CAIGAGLTDTQYF,TRBV6-1,NA,TRBJ2-3,NA
TGTGCCATCAGTAGCGAAGAGGGGAACATTCAGTACTTC,CAISSEEGNIQYF,TRBV10-3,NA,TRBJ2-4,NA
TGCAGTGCTGTGACGTACCAAGAGACCCAGTACTTC,CSAVTYQETQYF,TRBV20-1,NA,TRBJ2-5,NA
TGCAGTGCTAGAGATGACAGTCGGACAGGGGTCGAGCAGTACTTC,CSARDDSRTGVEQYF,TRBV20-1,NA,TRBJ2-7,TRBD1
TGTGCCAGCAGGACTAGCGGGAGGACGAACACAGATACGCAGTATTTT,CASRTSGRTNTDTQYF,TRBV28,NA,TRBJ2-3,TRBD2
TGCAGTGCTAGAGATCCAGGGGGGCTGAAGACCCAGTACTTC,CSARDPGGLKTQYF,TRBV20-1,NA,TRBJ2-5,NA
TGTGCCAGCAGCTTACGAGAGCAGTACTTC,CASSLREQYF,TRBV7-9,NA,TRBJ2-7,NA
TGTGCCAGCAGGACCCCCGGCGGCGGGAGGTCCACCGGGGAGCTGTTTTTT,CASRTPGGGRSTGELFF,TRBV6-1,NA,TRBJ2-2,TRBD2
TGTGCCAGCAGCCCTAAGGGGGGGAGCGGGGCCGCCCAAGAGACCCAGTACTTC,CASSPKGGSGAAQETQYF,TRBV11-1,NA,TRBJ2-5,NA
TGTGCCAGCAGTTACTCGCTCGGGGGGGACACTGAAGCTTTCTTT,CASSYSLGGDTEAFF,TRBV6-2/TRBV6-3,few,TRBJ1-1,NA
TGTGCCAGCAGCTCCGGGGACAGGGGTTGGGGAGAGACCCAGTACTTC,CASSSGDRGWGETQYF,TRBV5-4,once,TRBJ2-5,TRBD1
TGTGCCAGCAGCCCGACAGGGGGCTCCTACGAGCAGTACTTC,CASSPTGGSYEQYF,TRBV12-3/TRBV12-4,few,TRBJ2-7,TRBD1
TGTGCCAGCAGTGAGACAGGTCCTACCTACGAGCAGTACTTC,CASSETGPTYEQYF,TRBV6-1,NA,TRBJ2-7,NA
TGTGCCAGCAGTGAAGCCCATTTAAATACGCAGTATTTT,CASSEAHLNTQYF,TRBV6-1,NA,TRBJ2-3,NA
TGTGCCAGTAGGGGTTACAATGAGCAGTTCTTC,CASRGYNEQFF,TRBV19,few,TRBJ2-1,NA
TGCAGTGCGCGAGCCCAGGGGGATAATTCACCCCTCCACTTT,CSARAQGDNSPLHF,TRBV20-1,few,TRBJ1-6,TRBD1
TGTGCCAGTAGTATACAGGTTGGCTCTGGGGCCAACGTCCTGACTTTC,CASSIQVGSGANVLTF,TRBV19,NA,TRBJ2-6,NA
TGTGCCAGCAGCTTGGGGGGCTGGGCGGGTCGTGAGACCCAGTACTTC,CASSLGGWAGRETQYF,TRBV5-4,NA,TRBJ2-5,NA
TGCAGCACCCTAGCGGAGGTTTCGGAGACCCAGTACTTC,CSTLAEVSETQYF,TRBV20-1,NA,TRBJ2-5,TRBD2
TGCAGTGCTTTCAGGCCGGGCCCCGGGGAGACCCAGTACTTC,CSAFRPGPGETQYF,TRBV20-1,few,TRBJ2-5,NA
TGTGCCAGCAGTCCTCAGCGACCCAGGGCCAAAAACATTCAGTACTTC,CASSPQRPRAKNIQYF,TRBV28,NA,TRBJ2-4,NA
TGTGCCAGCAGCACCCTCTCCAGGGGCCAGCAGTACTTC,CASSTLSRGQQYF,TRBV7-2,NA,TRBJ2-7,NA
NA,CISVPEARVLQTWEGTDTQYF,TRBV7-5,NA,TRBJ2-3,NA
TGTGCCAGCAGTTACTCGGAAGAGACCCAGTACTTC,CASSYSEETQYF,TRBV6-2/TRBV6-3,NA,TRBJ2-5,NA
TGTGCCAGCAGACCGCGACCTCGGGGGGATACGCAGTATTTT,CASRPRPRGDTQYF,TRBV6-1,NA,TRBJ2-3,NA
TGTGCCAGCAGCTTGGGGGGCACAGGGGAGGGGCATCAGCCCCAGCATTTT,CASSLGGTGEGHQPQHF,TRBV7-2,few,TRBJ1-5,TRBD1
TGTGCCAGCAGACTCGCCGGGGGGACCGGGGAGCTGTTTTTT,CASRLAGGTGELFF,TRBV7-3,NA,TRBJ2-2,TRBD2
TGTGCCAGCAGCAAAAATCAAGAGACCCAGTACTTC,CASSKNQETQYF,TRBV21-1,NA,TRBJ2-5,NA
TGTGCCACCAGCAGAAGGATCTCTGGGGCCAACGTCCTGACTTTC,CATSRRISGANVLTF,TRBV15,few,TRBJ2-6,NA
TGCAGCGTAATGCACCAACAGGGTTCCTACGAGCAGTACTTC,CSVMHQQGSYEQYF,TRBV29-1,NA,TRBJ2-7,NA
TGTGCCAGCAGCTTGGCCTGGGGAGGGAGGGTCAGAGCTTTCTTT,CASSLAWGGRVRAFF,TRBV5-6,NA,TRBJ1-1,NA
TGCAGCGTGGGGGAAGAGGTCGAGCAGTACTTC,CSVGEEVEQYF,TRBV29-1,NA,TRBJ2-7,NA
TGTGCCAGCATAGGGTCTGGGACATCCACAGATACGCAGTATTTT,CASIGSGTSTDTQYF,TRBV2,NA,TRBJ2-3,NA
TGTGCCACACAGGGTAGCAATCAGCCCCAGCATTTT,CATQGSNQPQHF,TRBV28,NA,TRBJ1-5,NA
TGCGCCAGCAGCCGTGCCAGGGTAGGGGAGACCCAGTACTTC,CASSRARVGETQYF,TRBV5-1,few,TRBJ2-5,NA
TGTGCCAGCAGCGTCAGGGGGGGGGAGACCCAGTACTTC,CASSVRGGETQYF,TRBV7-7,NA,TRBJ2-5,NA
TGTGCCAGCAGTGAGTACAGGAGGAGTGGGGCTTTCTTT,CASSEYRRSGAFF,TRBV2,NA,TRBJ1-1,NA
TGCGCCAGCAGCCCCCTGCCCGGGCCTCCGACGGCGGGAGGCCAAGAGACCCAGTACTTC,CASSPLPGPPTAGGQETQYF,TRBV4-1,NA,TRBJ2-5,TRBD2
TGTGCCAGCAGCCTCAACAGGGGACTAAGCTCCTACGAGCAGTACTTC,CASSLNRGLSSYEQYF,TRBV11-2,NA,TRBJ2-7,NA
TGTGCCAGCAGGGGTACCGGGACAGCCCTGAACACTGAAGCTTTCTTT,CASRGTGTALNTEAFF,TRBV2,few,TRBJ1-1,TRBD1
TGCGCCAGCAGTGCCGGACCTCCAGATACGCAGTATTTT,CASSAGPPDTQYF,TRBV10-1,NA,TRBJ2-3,NA
TGCAGTGCAACTAGCGCCCGCACAGATACGCAGTATTTT,CSATSARTDTQYF,TRBV20-1,NA,TRBJ2-3,TRBD2
TGTGCCACCAGCCTACCCTATCAGGCAGGGATGAACACTGAAGCTTTCTTT,CATSLPYQAGMNTEAFF,TRBV15,few,TRBJ1-1,NA
TGTGCCAGCCTTATAGGACCTAGCGGGAGGGCCGGGTACGAGCAGTACTTC,CASLIGPSGRAGYEQYF,TRBV2,NA,TRBJ2-7,TRBD2
TGTGCCTGGAGTGCGGGGTTGGATTCACCCCTCCACTTT,CAWSAGLDSPLHF,TRBV30,once,TRBJ1-6,NA
TGTGCCAGCAGCGCTGGGGGCTATGGCTACACCTTC,CASSAGGYGYTF,TRBV11-3,few,TRBJ1-2,NA